This TCR beta chain was profiled in a study of cytomegalovirus exposure and HLA in healthy donors. The method was immunoSEQ multiplex PCR; TCRdb's version includes in-frame clones alone and lacks a portion of them. The repertoire holds about 130,000 clones, with 89% as singletons. This CDR3 contains 16 residues. The germline CDR1 and CDR2 sequences are SGHAT and FQNNGV. V was clipped by 5 bases and J by 2 bases, with 16 bases between them. General observations from the study: Among TCR beta chains, those listed as cytomegalovirus-associated numbered roughly 150.

Notes on this clone: Antigen unknown.

This sequence joins TRBV11-2 and TRBJ2-1; perhaps TRBD1 as D (6 bases). This clonotype originated in a young woman in good health and CMV-seropositive. The sequenced sample consisted of PBMCs. In DNA, the CDR3 is TGTGCCAGCAGCGACACAAATGGGGGCGCCTACAATGAGCAGTTCTTC. This sequence encodes CASSDTNGGAYNEQFF.